This is a list of T cell receptor beta chains from one sample in a study of control samples from healthy donors and cancer patients. Using immunoSEQ multiplex PCR, the repertoire was profiled, and TCRdb retains in-frame clones only, with some absent. The data contain around 130,000 clones, 89% of them seen just once; the ten biggest clones take up approximately 39%. The sample consisted of blood. The receptor source for this set is a man aged 45-60 years in good health. CDR3s include the opening cysteine and the closing phenylalanine or tryptophan. Each record gives: D gene, V gene, clone size, J gene, CDR3 DNA, CDR3 protein. A D gene is named only where the DNA matches it firmly. Not all rows give a size; the values are once, few, many and, for expanded clones, a class.

d_call: .; v_call: TRBV6-5; clone_size: .; j_call: TRBJ2-5; cdr3_nt: TGTGCCAGCGCCTTTTCCAGGGGCGATGAGACCCAGTACTTC; cdr3_aa: CASAFSRGDETQYF
d_call: .; v_call: TRBV5-1; clone_size: .; j_call: TRBJ2-2; cdr3_nt: TGCGCCAGCAGCTTGGTTGCAGGGTATGGCACCGGGGAGCTGTTTTTT; cdr3_aa: CASSLVAGYGTGELFF
d_call: TRBD1; v_call: TRBV6-1; clone_size: .; j_call: TRBJ1-3; cdr3_nt: TGTGCCAGCAGTGAAGCACGACAGGGGGCAGCTGGAAACACCATATATTTT; cdr3_aa: CASSEARQGAAGNTIYF
d_call: .; v_call: TRBV12-3/TRBV12-4; clone_size: .; j_call: TRBJ1-3; cdr3_nt: TGTGCCAGCAGTTTCGTACAGTCGAGATTT; cdr3_aa: CASSFVQSRF
d_call: TRBD2; v_call: TRBV19; clone_size: few; j_call: TRBJ2-4; cdr3_nt: TGTGCCAGTAGTATCAGGACTAGCGGGGGGGCCGACGCCAAAAACATTCAGTACTTC; cdr3_aa: CASSIRTSGGADAKNIQYF
d_call: .; v_call: TRBV7-9; clone_size: .; j_call: TRBJ2-3; cdr3_nt: TGTGCCAGCAGCTCCGGGGACGGCCTAGATACGCAGTATTTT; cdr3_aa: CASSSGDGLDTQYF
d_call: .; v_call: TRBV5-1; clone_size: .; j_call: TRBJ1-3; cdr3_nt: TGCGCCAGCAGCGATGAATCGGGAAACACCATATATTTT; cdr3_aa: CASSDESGNTIYF
d_call: TRBD1; v_call: TRBV29-1; clone_size: .; j_call: TRBJ1-2; cdr3_nt: TGCAGCGTTCAACGGACAGGGGAGGACTATGGCTACACCTTC; cdr3_aa: CSVQRTGEDYGYTF
d_call: .; v_call: TRBV9; clone_size: .; j_call: TRBJ2-2; cdr3_nt: TGTGCCAGCGGCTCAGGGGGGGCCACCGGGGAGCTGTTTTTT; cdr3_aa: CASGSGGATGELFF
d_call: TRBD2; v_call: TRBV24-1; clone_size: .; j_call: TRBJ2-1; cdr3_nt: TGTGCCACCAGTGATAGTAGCGGGCGACGCTACAATGAGCAGTTCTTC; cdr3_aa: CATSDSSGRRYNEQFF
d_call: TRBD1; v_call: TRBV10-3; clone_size: once; j_call: TRBJ1-1; cdr3_nt: TGTGCCATCAGTGAGTCGGCGATAGGGGGCGCGTTGAACACTGAAGCTTTCTTT; cdr3_aa: CAISESAIGGALNTEAFF
d_call: TRBD2; v_call: TRBV18; clone_size: .; j_call: TRBJ2-7; cdr3_nt: TGTGCCAGCTCACCAAGGCTAGCGGGGGCCGAATACGAGCAGTACTTC; cdr3_aa: CASSPRLAGAEYEQYF
d_call: .; v_call: TRBV19; clone_size: once; j_call: TRBJ1-1; cdr3_nt: TGTGCCAGTAGCCCCGTTGACAGTTTGAACACTGAAGCTTTCTTT; cdr3_aa: CASSPVDSLNTEAFF
d_call: .; v_call: TRBV7-2; clone_size: .; j_call: TRBJ2-7; cdr3_nt: TGTGCCAGCAACGACGGACAGATTTCATACGAGCAGTACTTC; cdr3_aa: CASNDGQISYEQYF
d_call: .; v_call: TRBV2; clone_size: .; j_call: TRBJ1-5; cdr3_nt: TGTGCCAGCAGGACAGGCGCCAATCAGCCCCAGCATTTT; cdr3_aa: CASRTGANQPQHF
d_call: .; v_call: TRBV4-2; clone_size: .; j_call: TRBJ1-2; cdr3_nt: TGTGCCAGCAGCCAAGATCAGCAGGGGTCCTATGGCTACACCTTC; cdr3_aa: CASSQDQQGSYGYTF
d_call: .; v_call: TRBV5-6; clone_size: .; j_call: TRBJ2-7; cdr3_nt: TGTGCCAGCAGCTTGGAATTAAGGGGATACTACGAGCAGTACTTC; cdr3_aa: CASSLELRGYYEQYF
d_call: TRBD1; v_call: TRBV5-1; clone_size: .; j_call: TRBJ1-4; cdr3_nt: TGCGCCAGCAGCTTTGACAGGGCCTATGAAAAACTGTTTTTT; cdr3_aa: CASSFDRAYEKLFF
d_call: TRBD1; v_call: TRBV4-1; clone_size: once; j_call: TRBJ2-1; cdr3_nt: TGCGCCAGCAGCCAAGATAGACAGGGGGCTAGGGAGCAGTTCTTC; cdr3_aa: CASSQDRQGAREQFF